Following are 27 T cell receptor beta chains from one sample sequenced in a study of blood T cell repertoires in COVID-19. Data came from immunoSEQ multiplex PCR; TCRdb stores just in-frame clones and leaves some out. The data contain about 71,000 clones, less than 95% of them singletons. Material for sequencing was peripheral blood. The receptors stem from a woman between 18 and 29 years old with acute or convalescent COVID-19.

This sequence joins TRBV28 and TRBJ1-4; TRBD1 aligns across 8 bases. This CDR3 is 16 amino acids long. Unmatched junction bases numbered 9, after V lost 5 bases and J lost 4 bases. Germline assignment: CDR1 MDHEN and CDR2 SYDVKM. CDR3 nucleotide sequence: TGTGCCAGCAGTGACAGGGGTGAGCACATTAATGAAAAACTGTTTTTT. Translated: CASSDRGEHINEKLFF. The full variable domain, its missing parts supplied by reference TRBV28 and TRBJ1-4, is DVKVTQSSRYLVKRTGEKVFLECVQDMDHENMFWYRQDPGLGLRLIYFSYDVKMKEKGDIPEGYSVSREKKERFSLILESASTNQTSMYLCASSDRGEHINEKLFFGSGTQLSVL.

The rearrangement uses TRBV9 and TRBJ2-1; D is possibly TRBD2 (6 bases). Per germline, CDR1 SGDLS and CDR2 YYNGEE. The V gene lost 2 bases and the J gene lost 0 bases, with 9 bases spanning the gap. This CDR3 spans 15 amino acids. CDR3 amino acids: CASSVGGASYNEQFF. CDR3 DNA sequence: TGTGCCAGCAGCGTTGGCGGGGCCTCCTACAATGAGCAGTTCTTC.

The CDR3 region has the DNA TGCGCCAGCAGCTTGGGACTAGCGGGAGGGTATGACGGGACGCAGTATTTT. Its protein is CASSLGLAGGYDGTQYF. V usage is TRBV5-1 and J usage is TRBJ2-3; 14 nucleotides line up with TRBD2. Germline V gene sequence: CDR1 SGHRS, CDR2 YFSETQ. J lost 9 bases, V lost 0 bases, and 9 bases had no gene match. This CDR3 is 17 amino acids long.

The chain recombines TRBV6-5 with TRBJ2-4; D remains unclear. Germline CDR1 is MNHEY and CDR2 is SVGAGI. Trimming shortened V by 6 bases and J by 0 bases, and 9 bases separated the two germline ends. CDR3 length equals 14 residues. In nucleotides, the CDR3 is TGTGCCAGCAGAAACAGAATAGCCAAAAACATTCAGTACTTC. It codes for CASRNRIAKNIQYF.

V and J are TRBV6-5 and TRBJ1-2, with D possibly being TRBD1 (6 bases). The CDR3 consists of 14 residues. CDR1 MNHEY and CDR2 SVGAGI come from the germline V gene. Trimming stripped 7 bases from V and 4 bases from J, with 16 bases between. The CDR3 loop is CASTLRGGGYGYTF. The CDR3 DNA sequence: TGTGCCAGCACCCTAAGAGGGGGGGGCTATGGCTACACCTTC.

The V call is TRBV27, the J call TRBJ1-4; 8 bases fit TRBD1. The CDR3 sequence is 15 residues long. V lost 5 bases, J lost 0 bases, and 2 bases stayed unmatched. Germline V gives CDR1 MNHEY, CDR2 SMNVEV (reference sequence). Here the CDR3 reads CASSPGQATNEKLFF. The CDR3 DNA reads as TGTGCCAGCAGTCCGGGACAGGCAACTAATGAAAAACTGTTTTTT.

This chain uses TRBV4-2 with TRBJ1-1; no clear D gene. The V gene's germline CDR1 is LGHNA and CDR2 YNFKEQ. Trimming cost V 0 bases and J 3 bases, with 8 bases left between them. The CDR3 has 14 residues. CDR3 DNA sequence: TGTGCCAGCAGCCAAGACATCAATTACACTGAAGCTTTCTTT. Protein: CASSQDINYTEAFF.

The chain recombines TRBV19 with TRBJ1-4, with 8 bases identical to TRBD1. With 6 bases clipped from V and 4 bases from J, the junction kept 7 bases outside the gene matches. The CDR3 spans 15 residues. Germline V gene lookup returns CDR1 LNHDA and CDR2 SQIVND (reference sequence). CDR3 sequence reads: CASRRTGTGNEKLFF. CDR3 DNA sequence: TGTGCCAGTAGGAGGACAGGGACTGGTAATGAAAAACTGTTTTTT. Full variable domain (missing parts from reference TRBV19 and TRBJ1-4): DGGITQSPKYLFRKEGQNVTLSCEQNLNHDAMYWYRQDPGQGLRLIYYSQIVNDFQKGDIAEGYSVSREKKESFPLTVTSAQKNPTAFYLCASRRTGTGNEKLFFGSGTQLSVL.

V and J are TRBV15 and TRBJ2-1, with D maybe TRBD2 (6 bases). The CDR3 is made up of 15 amino acids. V lost 2 bases to trimming and J lost 0 bases, with 8 bases between them. Looked up from germline, CDR1 is LNHNV and CDR2 is YYDKDF (reference sequence). In DNA form, the CDR3 reads TGTGCCACCAGCAGACGGGGGAGCTCCTACAATGAGCAGTTCTTC. It codes for CATSRRGSSYNEQFF. Full variable domain (missing parts from reference TRBV15 and TRBJ2-1): DAMVIQNPRYQVTQFGKPVTLSCSQTLNHNVMYWYQQKSSQAPKLLFHYYDKDFNNEADTPDNFQSRRPNTSFCFLDIRSPGLGDTAMYLCATSRRGSSYNEQFFGPGTRLTVL.

The CDR3 nucleotides are TGCGCCAGCAGCTTGCGGTCTAGCGAAGGCTACGAGCAGTACTTC. Translated, it gives CASSLRSSEGYEQYF. This rearrangement joins TRBV5-1 to TRBJ2-7; a weak D match, TRBD2 (6 bases). Germline CDR1 and CDR2: SGHRS and YFSETQ. Trimming pared 1 base from V and 3 bases from J, leaving 14 bases between. CDR3 length: 15 residues.

The J gene is TRBJ1-6, the V gene TRBV7-6; 8 bases map to TRBD1. The CDR3 has 15 residues. V was clipped by 5 bases and J by 6 bases; unmatched bases: 6. Germline-derived CDR1 and CDR2 are SGHVS and FNYEAQ. The CDR3 is CASSLDRGINSPLHF. CDR3 in DNA: TGTGCCAGCAGCCTTGACAGGGGAATTAATTCACCCCTCCACTTT.

This chain connects TRBV6-1 to TRBJ2-3; D not resolved. Per germline, CDR1 MNHNS and CDR2 SASEGT. The CDR3 is 17 residues long. The V gene lost 2 bases and the J gene lost 0 bases, with 15 bases spanning the gap. CDR3 protein: CASSESPPGRSTDTQYF. The CDR3 nucleotides read TGTGCCAGCAGTGAAAGCCCTCCTGGGCGCAGCACAGATACGCAGTATTTT.

The rearrangement joins TRBV7-9 to TRBJ2-1, with TRBD2 identical over 11 bases. The V segment lost 5 bases and the J segment 9 bases; nucleotides outside the gene matches: 9. The CDR3 extends over 15 amino acids. Germline values: CDR1 SEHNR, CDR2 FQNEAQ (reference sequence). CDR3 in amino acids: CASSIHSGGAAEQFF. The CDR3 DNA sequence: TGTGCCAGCAGCATCCATAGCGGGGGGGCCGCTGAGCAGTTCTTC.

The chain employs TRBV28 and TRBJ2-4, with 9 bases matching TRBD1. From germline, CDR1 is MDHEN and CDR2 SYDVKM. The J segment lost 8 bases and the V segment lost 5 bases, leaving 16 bases of the junction unmatched. The CDR3 consists of 17 residues. Here the CDR3 reads CASSPSAAGTGRDIQYF. CDR3 in DNA: TGTGCCAGCAGTCCCAGTGCCGCCGGGACAGGGCGGGACATTCAGTACTTC.

The chain employs TRBV2 and TRBJ1-2; D is possibly TRBD1 (6 bases). Germline CDR1 reads SNHLY; CDR2 reads FYNNEI. The V and J ends lost 8 bases and 4 bases respectively, with 14 bases between them. CDR3 length: 13 amino acids. CDR3 sequence reads: CASGQGKGYGYTF. The CDR3 coding sequence is TGTGCCAGCGGTCAGGGGAAGGGCTATGGCTACACCTTC. Full variable domain (missing parts from reference TRBV2 and TRBJ1-2): EPEVTQTPSHQVTQMGQEVILRCVPISNHLYFYWYRQILGQKVEFLVSFYNNEISEKSEIFDDQFSVERPDGSNFTLKIRSTKLEDSAMYFCASGQGKGYGYTFGSGTRLTVV.

The chain combines TRBV27 with TRBJ2-3, with TRBD2 identical over 13 bases. After removal of 8 bases from V and 6 bases from J, the junction contained 8 bases not matched to a gene. The length of the CDR3 is 15 residues. From germline, CDR1 is MNHEY and CDR2 SMNVEV (reference sequence). CDR3 amino acids: CASGTTSGGSDTQYF. The CDR3 DNA is TGTGCCAGCGGGACGACTAGCGGGGGGTCGGATACGCAGTATTTT.

The chain combines TRBV24-1 with TRBJ2-2, with TRBD1 as a possible D gene (5 bases). Germline assignment: CDR1 KGHDR and CDR2 SFDVKD. This CDR3 has 13 amino acids. V gave up 7 bases and J gave up 5 bases, with 10 bases separating them. The CDR3 sequence: CATSSQGTGELFF. The DNA for the CDR3 is TGTGCCACCAGCTCCCAGGGTACCGGGGAGCTGTTTTTT.

The genes are TRBV7-8 and TRBJ1-6, with D unresolved. Deletions cut 8 bases from V and 8 bases from J, with 13 bases between. Germline V gene data show CDR1 as SGHVS and CDR2 as FQNEAQ. The CDR3 consists of 13 residues. In DNA, the CDR3 is TGTGCCAGCTCCCCGGGTCGGGATTCACCCCTCCACTTT. Protein: CASSPGRDSPLHF.

The chain couples TRBV9 to TRBJ1-1, with 9 bases lining up with TRBD1. After removal of 3 bases from V and 3 bases from J, the junction contained 9 bases not matched to a gene. Germline CDR1 reads SGDLS; CDR2 reads YYNGEE. The CDR3 totals 16 residues. CDR3 protein: CASSARSRTGDTEAFF. CDR3 nucleotides: TGTGCCAGCAGCGCACGGTCCCGGACAGGGGACACTGAAGCTTTCTTT.

This clone was recorded only once. The chain has TRBV14 and TRBJ2-1; D gene uncertain. The V end was cut by 1 base, the J end by 14 bases, with 15 bases between. Germline CDR1 SGHDN, CDR2 FVKESK. This CDR3 has 13 residues. CDR3 in amino acids: CASSQAPHSSEFF. The DNA of the CDR3 is TGTGCCAGCAGCCAAGCACCCCACAGTTCAGAGTTCTTC.

CDR3 sequence (DNA): TGCGCCAGCAGCTTCACCCGGGACAGGGTCGCAGATACGCAGTATTTT. It specifies CASSFTRDRVADTQYF. The V gene is TRBV5-1, the J gene TRBJ2-3; 9 bases match TRBD1. Per the germline V gene, CDR1 is SGHRS and CDR2 is YFSETQ. The CDR3 extends over 16 amino acids. V trimming: 2 bases; J trimming: 4 bases; junction bases outside the gene matches: 8.

The chain joins TRBV2 to TRBJ1-1, with D possibly matching TRBD1 (5 bases). Germline V gene sequence: CDR1 SNHLY, CDR2 FYNNEI. The CDR3 runs 13 residues. The V and J ends lost 6 bases and 2 bases respectively, with 10 bases between them. In DNA form, the CDR3 reads TGTGCCAGCAGCGAACAGGCCAACACTGAAGCTTTCTTT. This gives the protein CASSEQANTEAFF.

The chain is built from TRBV14 and TRBJ2-4; D remains unclear. This CDR3 is 15 amino acids long. The germline V gene has CDR1 SGHDN and CDR2 FVKESK. Between the trimmed V and J ends, which lost 0 bases and 10 bases, there was a span of 16 bases. The CDR3 loop reads CASSQDFGPGNIQYF. CDR3 DNA: TGTGCCAGCAGCCAAGACTTCGGTCCAGGCAATATTCAGTACTTC.

The chain carries TRBV5-8 and TRBJ1-1; D may be TRBD1 (5 bases). Trimming took off 1 base at V and 0 bases at J, with 13 bases between the two ends. The CDR3 consists of 16 residues. The germline V gene encodes CDR1 SGHTS and CDR2 YDEGEE. CDR3: CASSLYVRAMNTEAFF. CDR3 coding DNA: TGTGCCAGCAGCTTGTACGTCAGGGCGATGAACACTGAAGCTTTCTTT.

The chain joins TRBV9 to TRBJ1-1, with D tentatively TRBD1 (5 bases). With 3 bases removed from V and 5 bases from J, the gap between germline ends came to 17 bases. Per the germline V gene, CDR1 is SGDLS and CDR2 is YYNGEE. The CDR3 contains 15 residues. CDR3 protein: CASSAGGQGGTEAFF. The CDR3 nucleotides are TGTGCCAGCAGCGCAGGAGGCCAGGGAGGTACTGAAGCTTTCTTT.

This chain uses TRBV7-8 with TRBJ2-5; 8 bases map to TRBD2. Germline V gene lookup returns CDR1 SGHVS and CDR2 FQNEAQ. The CDR3 loop spans 16 amino acids. With 4 bases clipped from V and 7 bases from J, the junction kept 14 bases outside the gene matches. The CDR3 loop is CASSSTSGLGEGTQYF. CDR3 DNA: TGTGCCAGCAGCTCCACTAGCGGCCTTGGGGAGGGGACCCAGTACTTC.

This clone was found once. The chain links TRBV2 to TRBJ2-5; 8 nucleotides match TRBD2. V lost 7 bases to trimming and J lost 2 bases; unmatched junction nucleotides: 9. The germline V gene encodes CDR1 SNHLY and CDR2 FYNNEI. The length of the CDR3 is 15 residues. The CDR3 nucleotides are TGTGCCAGCAACGGGCGGGGGGCCGAACAAGAGACCCAGTACTTC. It encodes CASNGRGAEQETQYF.